This T cell receptor beta chain was sequenced for a study of beta chain features in type 1 diabetes. General study points: A moderate, significant TCRB CDR3 shortening appeared in type 1 diabetes across four CD4+ subsets.

This clone was found many times. The antigen remains unidentified. From germline, CDR1 is KGHSH and CDR2 LQKENI. The V gene end was trimmed by 3 bases and the J gene end by 10 bases; junction bases not matched to a gene: 8. The CDR3 has 15 residues. All of the isolated RNA was reverse transcribed, so expressed TCRB transcripts were sequenced. Method: immunoSEQ multiplex PCR; TCRdb's copy keeps in-frame clones and lacks some. The table records 160,000 or so clones, 8.5% to 10% of them present only once. V usage is TRBV18 and J usage is TRBJ2-1, with 11 nucleotides matching TRBD2. The source material was central memory CD4+ T cells from blood. This sequence originates from a woman in her 30s with type 1 diabetes. DNA of the CDR3: TGTGCCAGCTCACCCGAAACTAGCGGGGGAGGGGAGCAGTTCTTC. This encodes CASSPETSGGGEQFF.